This TCR beta chain was captured by sequencing in a study of blood T cell repertoires in COVID-19. TCRdb's copy holds only in-frame clones and misses some; the assay was immunoSEQ multiplex PCR. The repertoire holds 130,000 or so clones, roughly 88% seen once, with roughly 2.2% in the top ten. Germline V lookup: CDR1 KGHDR, CDR2 SFDVKD. Unmatched junction bases numbered 12, after V lost 4 bases and J lost 0 bases. The CDR3 sequence is 20 residues long. The chain joins TRBV24-1 to TRBJ2-5; the match to TRBD2 covers 14 bases. Sequencing was carried out using peripheral blood. This TCR was sampled from a man between 65 and 80 years old with active COVID-19. The CDR3 loop reads CATSDPATSGRASDQETQYF. In DNA form, the CDR3 reads TGTGCCACCAGTGACCCTGCGACTAGCGGGAGGGCCTCAGACCAAGAGACCCAGTACTTC.